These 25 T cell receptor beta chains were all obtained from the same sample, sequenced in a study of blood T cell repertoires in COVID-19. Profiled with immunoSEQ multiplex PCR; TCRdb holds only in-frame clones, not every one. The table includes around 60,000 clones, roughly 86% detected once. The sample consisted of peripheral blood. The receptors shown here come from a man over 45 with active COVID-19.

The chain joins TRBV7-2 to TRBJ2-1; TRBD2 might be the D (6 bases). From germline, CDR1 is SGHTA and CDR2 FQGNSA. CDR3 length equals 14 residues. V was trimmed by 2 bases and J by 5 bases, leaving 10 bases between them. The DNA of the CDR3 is TGTGCCAGCAGCTTATGGCGGGGAAACAATGAGCAGTTCTTC. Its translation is CASSLWRGNNEQFF.

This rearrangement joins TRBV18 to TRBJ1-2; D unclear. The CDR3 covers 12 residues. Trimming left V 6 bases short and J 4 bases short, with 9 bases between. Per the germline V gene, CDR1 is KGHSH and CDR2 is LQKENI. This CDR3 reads CASSPVLYGYTF. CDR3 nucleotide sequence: TGTGCCAGCTCTCCCGTCCTCTATGGCTACACCTTC.

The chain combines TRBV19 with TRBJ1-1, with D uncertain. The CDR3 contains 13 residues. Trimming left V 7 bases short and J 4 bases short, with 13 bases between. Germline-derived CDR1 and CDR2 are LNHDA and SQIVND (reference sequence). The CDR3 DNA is TGTGCCAGTACAGGCACGTTGGTCACTGAAGCTTTCTTT. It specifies CASTGTLVTEAFF.

CDR3 loop: CASRTGEGGYTF. The CDR3 DNA follows: TGTGCCTCCAGGACAGGGGAGGGTGGCTACACCTTC. This chain links TRBV6-5 with TRBJ1-2; TRBD1 matches at 9 bases. The germline V gene has CDR1 MNHEY and CDR2 SVGAGI. There are 12 residues in the CDR3. With V trimmed by 11 bases and J by 7 bases, 8 bases remained unmatched.

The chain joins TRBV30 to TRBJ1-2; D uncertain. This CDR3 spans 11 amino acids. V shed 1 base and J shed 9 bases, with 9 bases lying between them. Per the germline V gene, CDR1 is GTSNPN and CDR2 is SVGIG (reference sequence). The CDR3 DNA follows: TGTGCCTGGAGTGCCAGGTCCAGCTACACCTTC. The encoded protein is CAWSARSSYTF.

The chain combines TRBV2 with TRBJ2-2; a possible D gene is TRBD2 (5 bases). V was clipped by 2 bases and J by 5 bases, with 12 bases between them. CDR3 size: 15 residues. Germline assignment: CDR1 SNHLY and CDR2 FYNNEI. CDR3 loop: CASSERSRGTGELFF. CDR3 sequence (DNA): TGTGCCAGCAGTGAACGGTCCCGAGGGACCGGGGAGCTGTTTTTT. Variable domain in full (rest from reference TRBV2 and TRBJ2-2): EPEVTQTPSHQVTQMGQEVILRCVPISNHLYFYWYRQILGQKVEFLVSFYNNEISEKSEIFDDQFSVERPDGSNFTLKIRSTKLEDSAMYFCASSERSRGTGELFFGEGSRLTVL.

This CDR3 reads CASSLGGGALTDTQYF. CDR3 nucleotides: TGCGCCAGCAGCTTGGGCGGCGGGGCGCTCACAGATACGCAGTATTTT. V and J are TRBV5-1 and TRBJ2-3, with D perhaps matching TRBD2 (6 bases). Looked up from germline, CDR1 is SGHRS and CDR2 is YFSETQ. The CDR3 totals 16 residues. The V end lost 0 bases, the J end lost 2 bases, and 13 bases lay between the germline ends.

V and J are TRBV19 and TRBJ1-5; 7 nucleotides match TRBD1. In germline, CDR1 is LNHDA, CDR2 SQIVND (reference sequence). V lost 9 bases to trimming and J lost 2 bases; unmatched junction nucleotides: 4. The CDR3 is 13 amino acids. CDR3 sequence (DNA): TGTGCCAGCGACAGGGAAGGCAATCAGCCCCAGCATTTT. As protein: CASDREGNQPQHF.

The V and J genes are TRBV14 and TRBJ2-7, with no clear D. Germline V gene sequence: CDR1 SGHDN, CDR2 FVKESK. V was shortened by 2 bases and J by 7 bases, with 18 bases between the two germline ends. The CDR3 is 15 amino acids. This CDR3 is CASSQFGGLLREQYF. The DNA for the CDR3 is TGTGCCAGCAGCCAATTCGGCGGTCTCCTACGGGAGCAGTACTTC.

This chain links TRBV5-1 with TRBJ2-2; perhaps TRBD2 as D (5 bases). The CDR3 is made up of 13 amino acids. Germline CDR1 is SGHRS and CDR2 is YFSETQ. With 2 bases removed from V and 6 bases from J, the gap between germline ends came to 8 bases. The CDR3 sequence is CASSFREPGELFF. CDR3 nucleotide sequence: TGCGCCAGCAGCTTTAGGGAGCCCGGGGAGCTGTTTTTT.

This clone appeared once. CDR3 sequence (DNA): TGTGCCAGCAGCTTATTTCCGCGCCGGGGAGACAAAAACATTCAGTACTTC. The encoded protein is CASSLFPRRGDKNIQYF. The chain joins TRBV7-2 to TRBJ2-4; a weak D match, TRBD2 (5 bases). CDR3 length equals 17 residues. The germline CDR1 and CDR2 sequences are SGHTA and FQGNSA. With 2 bases removed from V and 3 bases from J, the gap between germline ends came to 17 bases.

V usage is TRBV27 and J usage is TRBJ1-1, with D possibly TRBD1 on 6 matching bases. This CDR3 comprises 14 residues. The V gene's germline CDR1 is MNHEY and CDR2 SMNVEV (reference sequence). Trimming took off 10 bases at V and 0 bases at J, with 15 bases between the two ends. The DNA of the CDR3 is TGTGCCACCTCAGCCAGGGGACTGAACACTGAAGCTTTCTTT. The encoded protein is CATSARGLNTEAFF.

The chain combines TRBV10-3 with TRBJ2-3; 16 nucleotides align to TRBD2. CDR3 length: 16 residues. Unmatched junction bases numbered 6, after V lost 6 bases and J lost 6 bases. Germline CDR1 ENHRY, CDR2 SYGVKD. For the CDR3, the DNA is TGTGCCATCAGGCCGGGACTAGCGGGGGGGGTCGATACGCAGTATTTT. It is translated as CAIRPGLAGGVDTQYF.

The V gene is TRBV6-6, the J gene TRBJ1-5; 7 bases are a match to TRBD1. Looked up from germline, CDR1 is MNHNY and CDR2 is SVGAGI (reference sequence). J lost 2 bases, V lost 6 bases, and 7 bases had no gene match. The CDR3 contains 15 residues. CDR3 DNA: TGTGCCAGCAGCTTTGACAGGGTGGGCAATCAGCCCCAGCATTTT. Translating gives CASSFDRVGNQPQHF.

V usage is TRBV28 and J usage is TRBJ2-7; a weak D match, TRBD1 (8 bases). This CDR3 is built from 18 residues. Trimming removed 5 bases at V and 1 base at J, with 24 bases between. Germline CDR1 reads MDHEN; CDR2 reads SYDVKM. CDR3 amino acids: CASSPLFREQGGSYEQYF. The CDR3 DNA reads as TGTGCCAGCAGTCCCCTCTTCCGGGAACAGGGGGGGTCCTACGAGCAGTACTTC.

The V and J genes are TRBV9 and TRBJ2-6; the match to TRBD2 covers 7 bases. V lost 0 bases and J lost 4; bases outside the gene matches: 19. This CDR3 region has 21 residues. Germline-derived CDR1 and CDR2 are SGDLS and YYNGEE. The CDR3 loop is CASSVEARSGISYEGANVLTF. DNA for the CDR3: TGTGCCAGCAGCGTAGAAGCCCGGAGCGGGATCAGTTACGAGGGGGCCAACGTCCTGACTTTC.

The CDR3 nucleotides read TGTGCCAGCAGCTTGGGGGGGGGCCCTTTCCCGGATACGCAGTATTTT. Translated: CASSLGGGPFPDTQYF. J is TRBJ2-3 and V is TRBV5-4, with D possibly matching TRBD2 (7 bases). V lost 0 bases and J lost 6, with 17 bases in between. Looked up from germline, CDR1 is SGHNT and CDR2 is YYREEE (reference sequence). The CDR3 totals 16 residues.

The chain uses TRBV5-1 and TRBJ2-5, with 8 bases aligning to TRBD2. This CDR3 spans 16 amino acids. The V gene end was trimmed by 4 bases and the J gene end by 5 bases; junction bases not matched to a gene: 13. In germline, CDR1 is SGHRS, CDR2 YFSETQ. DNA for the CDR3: TGCGCCAGCAGCCCAAGACCCGGGGGGGCCGGGGAGACCCAGTACTTC. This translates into CASSPRPGGAGETQYF. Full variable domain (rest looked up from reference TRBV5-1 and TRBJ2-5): KAGVTQTPRYLIKTRGQQVTLSCSPISGHRSVSWYQQTPGQGLQFLFEYFSETQRNKGNFPGRFSGRQFSNSRSEMNVSTLELGDSALYLCASSPRPGGAGETQYFGPGTRLLVL.

CDR3 region: CASSQDRSNYGYTF. In DNA, the CDR3 is TGCGCCAGCAGCCAAGATAGATCGAACTATGGCTACACCTTC. V gene TRBV4-3 combines with J gene TRBJ1-2; no definite D call. Germline assignment: CDR1 LGHNA and CDR2 YSLEER. Trimming took 0 bases from V and 2 from J, leaving 7 bases between them. This CDR3 spans 14 amino acids.

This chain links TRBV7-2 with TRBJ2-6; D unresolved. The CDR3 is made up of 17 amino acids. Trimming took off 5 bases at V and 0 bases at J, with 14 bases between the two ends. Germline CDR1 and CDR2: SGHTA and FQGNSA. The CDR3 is CASSRQERPSGANVLTF. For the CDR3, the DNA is TGTGCCAGCAGCAGACAAGAAAGACCCTCTGGGGCCAACGTCCTGACTTTC.

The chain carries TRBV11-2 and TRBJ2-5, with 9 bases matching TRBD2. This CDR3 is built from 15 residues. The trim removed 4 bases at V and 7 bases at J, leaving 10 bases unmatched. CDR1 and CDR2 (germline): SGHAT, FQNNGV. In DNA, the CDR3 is TGTGCCAGCAGCTCCATGCGGGGGGGCCTCGGGACCCAGTACTTC. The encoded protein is CASSSMRGGLGTQYF.

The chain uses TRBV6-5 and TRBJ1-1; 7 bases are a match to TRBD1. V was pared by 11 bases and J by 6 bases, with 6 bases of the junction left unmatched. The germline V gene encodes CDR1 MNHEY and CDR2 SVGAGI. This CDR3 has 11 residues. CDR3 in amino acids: CAAHRGAEAFF. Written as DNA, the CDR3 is TGTGCCGCACACAGGGGCGCTGAAGCTTTCTTT.

The CDR3 spells CASSFRVHEQFF. CDR3 DNA sequence: TGTGCCAGCAGTTTTCGAGTCCACGAGCAGTTCTTC. V usage is TRBV12-3 or TRBV12-4 and J usage is TRBJ2-1, with D unresolved. The CDR3 contains 12 residues. The V and J ends lost 3 bases and 10 bases respectively, with 10 bases between them.

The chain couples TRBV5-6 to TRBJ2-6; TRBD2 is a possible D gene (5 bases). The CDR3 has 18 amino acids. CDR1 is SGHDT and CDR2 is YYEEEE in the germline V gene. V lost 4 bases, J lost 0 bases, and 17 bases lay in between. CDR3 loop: CASSRGGRSSSGANVLTF. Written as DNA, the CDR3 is TGTGCCAGCAGCCGGGGTGGTCGGTCGTCCTCTGGGGCCAACGTCCTGACTTTC.

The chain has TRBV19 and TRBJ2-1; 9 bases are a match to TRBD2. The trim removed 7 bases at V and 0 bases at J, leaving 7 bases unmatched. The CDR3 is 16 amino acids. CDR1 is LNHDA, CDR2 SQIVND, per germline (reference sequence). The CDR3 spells CASTGAGGSSYNEQFF. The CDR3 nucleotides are TGTGCCAGTACCGGAGCGGGGGGTAGCTCCTACAATGAGCAGTTCTTC.